This TCR beta chain is from a study of T cells in Graves' hyperthyroidism and ophthalmopathy. The germline gives CDR1 SGHTA, CDR2 FQGNSA. The CDR3 runs to 14 residues. Trimming cost V 1 base and J 2 bases; bases outside gene matches: 1. Using RNA transcripts as the source, TCR beta CDR3 regions were amplified. When the TCR CDR3 underwent first-round RT-PCR, the HTBI primer set was used. TCRdb used MiXCR to reprocess the multiplex PCR reads, holding one entry per CDR3 protein. The data hold some 600,000 distinct CDR3 sequences, with roughly 13% observed a single time. This clonotype occurred many times. Blood dates from first hyperthyroidism diagnosis, before any ophthalmopathy symptoms.

The sequencing sample was made of blood. This clonotype originated in a woman in her thirties with Graves' hyperthyroidism that later progressed to Graves' ophthalmopathy. This chain uses TRBV7-2 with TRBJ2-7; 8 bases are a match to TRBD2. The DNA for the CDR3 is TGTGCCAGCAGCTTAGACGGGAGGGCCTACGAGCAGTACTTC. Amino acid sequence: CASSLDGRAYEQYF.